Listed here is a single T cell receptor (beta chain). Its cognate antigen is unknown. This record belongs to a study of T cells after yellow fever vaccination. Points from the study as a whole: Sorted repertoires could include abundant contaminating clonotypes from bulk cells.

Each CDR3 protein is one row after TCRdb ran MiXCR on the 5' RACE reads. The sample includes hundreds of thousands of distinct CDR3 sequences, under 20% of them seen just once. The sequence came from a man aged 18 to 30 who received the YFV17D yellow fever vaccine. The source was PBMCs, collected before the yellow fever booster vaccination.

The CDR3 DNA follows: TGCGCCAGCAGCTTGTCCGGGAACTACACCTTC. Translation: CASSLSGNYTF. The chain recombines TRBV5-1 with TRBJ1-2; D gene ambiguous. CDR1 is SGHRS, CDR2 YFSETQ, per germline. This CDR3 has 11 amino acids. The ends were cut back, 1 base at V and 10 bases at J, with 8 bases in the middle. Complete variable domain (other parts from reference TRBV5-1 and TRBJ1-2): KAGVTQTPRYLIKTRGQQVTLSCSPISGHRSVSWYQQTPGQGLQFLFEYFSETQRNKGNFPGRFSGRQFSNSRSEMNVSTLELGDSALYLCASSLSGNYTFGSGTRLTVV.